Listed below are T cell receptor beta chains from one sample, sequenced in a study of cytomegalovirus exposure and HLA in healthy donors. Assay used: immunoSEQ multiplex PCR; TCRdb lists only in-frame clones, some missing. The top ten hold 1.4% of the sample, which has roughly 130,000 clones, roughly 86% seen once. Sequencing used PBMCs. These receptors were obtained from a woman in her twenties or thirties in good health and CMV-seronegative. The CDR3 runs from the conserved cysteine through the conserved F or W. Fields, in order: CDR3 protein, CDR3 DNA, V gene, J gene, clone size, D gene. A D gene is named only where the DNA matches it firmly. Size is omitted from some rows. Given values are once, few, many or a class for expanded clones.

cdr3_aa: CASSPRGRDEQYF
cdr3_nt: TGTGCCAGCAGTCCACGAGGGAGGGATGAGCAGTACTTC
v_call: TRBV27
j_call: TRBJ2-7
clone_size: .
d_call: TRBD2

cdr3_aa: CASSYSGTGHWDGYTF
cdr3_nt: TGTGCCAGCAGTTACTCTGGGACAGGTCATTGGGATGGCTACACCTTC
v_call: TRBV6-5
j_call: TRBJ1-2
clone_size: .
d_call: TRBD1

cdr3_aa: CASSSGRGPGGTQYF
cdr3_nt: TGTGCCAGCAGCTCCGGGAGGGGCCCGGGGGGGACCCAGTACTTC
v_call: TRBV6-5
j_call: TRBJ2-5
clone_size: .
d_call: TRBD2

cdr3_aa: CASSLWTSGGADEQFF
cdr3_nt: TGTGCCAGCAGCTTATGGACTAGCGGGGGGGCAGATGAGCAGTTCTTC
v_call: TRBV7-9
j_call: TRBJ2-1
clone_size: once
d_call: TRBD2

cdr3_aa: CASSLQGGHNEQFF
cdr3_nt: TGCGCCAGCAGCTTGCAGGGGGGCCACAATGAGCAGTTCTTC
v_call: TRBV5-1
j_call: TRBJ2-1
clone_size: .
d_call: .

cdr3_aa: CASSSTGFGTDTQYF
cdr3_nt: TGTGCCAGCAGCTCGACAGGGTTTGGCACAGATACGCAGTATTTT
v_call: TRBV7-3
j_call: TRBJ2-3
clone_size: .
d_call: TRBD1

cdr3_aa: CASSPGQGGITEAFF
cdr3_nt: TGTGCCAGCTCACCGGGACAGGGAGGGATCACTGAAGCTTTCTTT
v_call: TRBV18
j_call: TRBJ1-1
clone_size: .
d_call: TRBD1

cdr3_aa: CASRTGERSGELFF
cdr3_nt: TGCGCCAGCAGGACGGGGGAGCGTAGCGGGGAGCTGTTTTTT
v_call: TRBV5-1
j_call: TRBJ2-2
clone_size: .
d_call: .

cdr3_aa: CASSQDSGGSYNEQFF
cdr3_nt: TGCGCCAGCAGCCAAGATTCGGGGGGCTCCTACAATGAGCAGTTCTTC
v_call: TRBV4-1
j_call: TRBJ2-1
clone_size: .
d_call: TRBD2

cdr3_aa: CASTRQGRNQPQHF
cdr3_nt: TGTGCCAGCACCCGACAGGGTCGCAATCAGCCCCAGCATTTT
v_call: TRBV2
j_call: TRBJ1-5
clone_size: .
d_call: TRBD1

cdr3_aa: CASSLASLGQGAKGYTF
cdr3_nt: TGTGCCAGCAGCTTAGCTTCCTTGGGACAGGGGGCAAAAGGCTACACCTTC
v_call: TRBV7-2
j_call: TRBJ1-2
clone_size: .
d_call: TRBD1

cdr3_aa: CASSLEVTSSYEQYF
cdr3_nt: TGTGCCAGCAGCTTAGAGGTGACTAGCTCCTACGAGCAGTACTTC
v_call: TRBV7-2
j_call: TRBJ2-7
clone_size: .
d_call: .